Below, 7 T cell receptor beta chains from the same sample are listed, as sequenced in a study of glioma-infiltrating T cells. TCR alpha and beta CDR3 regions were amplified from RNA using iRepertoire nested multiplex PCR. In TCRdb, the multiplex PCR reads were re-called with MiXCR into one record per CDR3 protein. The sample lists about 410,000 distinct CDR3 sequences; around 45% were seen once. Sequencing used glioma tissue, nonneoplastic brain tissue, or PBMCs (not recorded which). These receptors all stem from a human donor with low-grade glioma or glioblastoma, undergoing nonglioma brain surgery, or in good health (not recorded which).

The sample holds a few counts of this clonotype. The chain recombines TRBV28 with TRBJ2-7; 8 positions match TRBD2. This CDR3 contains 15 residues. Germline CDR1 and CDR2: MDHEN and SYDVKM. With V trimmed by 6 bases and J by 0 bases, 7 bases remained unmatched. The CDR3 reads CASRKIAGYSYEQYF. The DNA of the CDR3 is TGTGCCAGCAGGAAAATAGCGGGATACTCCTACGAGCAGTACTTC.

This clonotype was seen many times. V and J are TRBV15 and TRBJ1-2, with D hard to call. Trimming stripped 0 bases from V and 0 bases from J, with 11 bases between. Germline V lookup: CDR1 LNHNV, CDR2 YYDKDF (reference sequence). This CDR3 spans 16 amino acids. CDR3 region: CATSRDIRKANYGYTF. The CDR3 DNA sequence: TGTGCCACCAGCAGAGATATCCGGAAAGCTAACTATGGCTACACCTTC.

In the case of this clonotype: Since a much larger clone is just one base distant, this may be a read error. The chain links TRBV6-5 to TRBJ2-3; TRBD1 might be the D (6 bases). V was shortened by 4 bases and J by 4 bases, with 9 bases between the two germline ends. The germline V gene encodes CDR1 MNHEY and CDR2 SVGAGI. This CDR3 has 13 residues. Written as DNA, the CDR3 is TGTGCCAGCAGTTGGGGACAAGCAGATACGCAGTATTTT. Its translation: CASSWGQADTQYF.

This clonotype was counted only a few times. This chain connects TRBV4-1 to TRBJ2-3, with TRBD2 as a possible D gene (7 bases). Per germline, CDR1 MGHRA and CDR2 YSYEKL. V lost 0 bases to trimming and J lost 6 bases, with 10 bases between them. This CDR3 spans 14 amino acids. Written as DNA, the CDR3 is TGCGCCAGCAGCCAAGAGGAGGGGGGGGATACGCAGTATTTT. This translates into CASSQEEGGDTQYF.

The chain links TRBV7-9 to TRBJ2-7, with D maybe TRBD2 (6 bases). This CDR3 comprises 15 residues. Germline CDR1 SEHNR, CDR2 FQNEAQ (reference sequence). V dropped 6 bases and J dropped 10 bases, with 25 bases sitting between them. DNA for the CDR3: TGTGCCAGCAGACCAACAGGAGGGACCTCGGATACCCAGTACTTC. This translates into CASRPTGGTSDTQYF.

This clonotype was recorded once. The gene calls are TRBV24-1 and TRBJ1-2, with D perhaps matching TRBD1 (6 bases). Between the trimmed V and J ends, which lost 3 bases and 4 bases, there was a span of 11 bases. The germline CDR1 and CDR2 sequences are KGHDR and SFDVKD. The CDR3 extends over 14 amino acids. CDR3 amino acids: CATSDEGGGYGYTF. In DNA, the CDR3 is TGTGCCACCAGTGATGAAGGGGGGGGCTATGGCTACACCTTC.

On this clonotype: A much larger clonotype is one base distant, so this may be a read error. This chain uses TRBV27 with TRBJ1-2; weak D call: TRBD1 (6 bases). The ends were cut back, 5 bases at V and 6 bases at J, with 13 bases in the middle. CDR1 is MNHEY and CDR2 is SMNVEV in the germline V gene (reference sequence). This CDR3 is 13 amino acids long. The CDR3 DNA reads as TGTGCCAGCAGTCTTGGGACAACCCATGGCTACACCTTC. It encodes CASSLGTTHGYTF.